This T cell receptor (beta chain) was documented in a study of cytomegalovirus exposure and HLA in healthy donors. As to this clone: At one end, the junction sequence differs from germline, possibly due to a read error.

The CDR3 runs to 14 residues. CDR1 and CDR2 from the germline V gene are MGHRA and YSYEKL. In the PCR, 60 Vbeta and 13 Jbeta primers were used. Only in-frame clones appear in the TCRdb table, and some are missing; sequencing was by immunoSEQ multiplex PCR. The sample table sets out 200,000 to 250,000 clones. The sample was PBMCs. This receptor was taken from a woman aged 25-40 years in good health and CMV-seropositive. The chain employs TRBV4-1 and TRBJ2-3, with D maybe TRBD2 (5 bases). The CDR3 DNA follows: TGCGCCGGCAGCCAAGGACTCAGCACAGATACGCAGTATTTT. Its translation is CAGSQGLSTDTQYF.